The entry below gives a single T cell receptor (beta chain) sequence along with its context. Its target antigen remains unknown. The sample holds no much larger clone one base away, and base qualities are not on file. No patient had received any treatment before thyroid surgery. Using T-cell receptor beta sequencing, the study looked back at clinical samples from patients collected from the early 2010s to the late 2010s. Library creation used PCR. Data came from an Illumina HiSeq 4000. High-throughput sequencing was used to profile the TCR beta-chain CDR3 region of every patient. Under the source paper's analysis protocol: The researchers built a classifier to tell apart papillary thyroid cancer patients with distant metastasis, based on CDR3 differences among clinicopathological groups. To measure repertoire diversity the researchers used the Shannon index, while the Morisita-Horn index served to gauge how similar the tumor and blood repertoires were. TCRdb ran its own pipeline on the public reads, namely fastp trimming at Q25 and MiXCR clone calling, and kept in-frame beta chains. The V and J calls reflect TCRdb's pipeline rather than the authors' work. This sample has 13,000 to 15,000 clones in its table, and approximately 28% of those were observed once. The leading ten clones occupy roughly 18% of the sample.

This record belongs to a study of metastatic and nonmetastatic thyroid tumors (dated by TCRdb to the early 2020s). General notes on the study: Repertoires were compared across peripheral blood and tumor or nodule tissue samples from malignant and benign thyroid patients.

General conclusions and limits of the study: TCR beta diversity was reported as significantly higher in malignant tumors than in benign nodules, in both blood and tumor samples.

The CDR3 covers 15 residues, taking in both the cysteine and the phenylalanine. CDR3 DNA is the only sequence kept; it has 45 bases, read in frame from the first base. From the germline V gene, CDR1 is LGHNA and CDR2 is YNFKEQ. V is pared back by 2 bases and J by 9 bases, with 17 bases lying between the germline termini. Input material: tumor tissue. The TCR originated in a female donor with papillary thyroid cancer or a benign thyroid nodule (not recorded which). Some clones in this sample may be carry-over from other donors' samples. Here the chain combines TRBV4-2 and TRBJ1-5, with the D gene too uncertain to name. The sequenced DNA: TGTGCCAGCAGCCAACGGACCCAACAAACCAGGCCCCAGCATTTT. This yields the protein CASSQRTQQTRPQHF.